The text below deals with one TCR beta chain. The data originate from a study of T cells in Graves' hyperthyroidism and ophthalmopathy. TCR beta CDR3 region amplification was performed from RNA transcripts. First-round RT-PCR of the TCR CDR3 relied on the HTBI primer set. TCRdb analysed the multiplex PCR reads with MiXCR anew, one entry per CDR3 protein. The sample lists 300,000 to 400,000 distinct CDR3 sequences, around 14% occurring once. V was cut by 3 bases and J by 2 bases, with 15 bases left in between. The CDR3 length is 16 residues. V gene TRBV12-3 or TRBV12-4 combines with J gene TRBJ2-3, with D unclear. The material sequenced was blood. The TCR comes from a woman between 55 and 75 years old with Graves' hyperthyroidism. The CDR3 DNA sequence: TGTGCCAGCAGTTTGAATGGGCTTTCTTACACAGATACGCAGTATTTT. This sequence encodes CASSLNGLSYTDTQYF.